This entry is about one TCR beta chain. TCRdb reprocessed the RT-PCR reads with MiXCR, giving one entry per CDR3 protein. The table lists 550,000 to 750,000 distinct CDR3 sequences, 11% to 15% of them singletons. Germline V CDR1 and CDR2: SNHLY, FYNNEI. The V end lost 4 bases, the J end lost 9 bases, and 13 bases lay between the germline ends. This CDR3 has 13 amino acids. Input material: memory CD4+ T cells from blood. This chain connects TRBV2 to TRBJ2-1, with a tentative D call TRBD1 (6 bases). This clonotype was sampled from a female donor in good health, serving as a healthy control. The CDR3 region has the DNA TGTGCCAGCAGTGCAAACAGGGCGTTTGAGCAGTTCTTC. Translating it yields CASSANRAFEQFF.